These 8 T cell receptor beta chains were sequenced from one sample in a study of blood T cell repertoires in COVID-19. Data came from immunoSEQ multiplex PCR; TCRdb stores just in-frame clones and leaves some out. Of about 160,000 clones listed, around 80% were seen once; the top ten hold roughly 3.4%. The sample was PBMCs or T cells enriched from blood (not recorded which). All receptors derive from a woman aged 55-69 years who had recovered from COVID-19.

The genes are TRBV15 and TRBJ2-7, with 13 positions matching TRBD2. V trimming: 1 base; J trimming: 0 bases; junction bases outside the gene matches: 0. Germline V gene lookup returns CDR1 LNHNV and CDR2 YYDKDF (reference sequence). This CDR3 has 16 amino acids. The CDR3 DNA reads TGTGCCACCAGCAGAGGGACTAGCGGGAGCTCCTACGAGCAGTACTTC. Its protein is CATSRGTSGSSYEQYF.

The chain links TRBV7-8 to TRBJ2-5; D might be TRBD1 (6 bases). The V gene lost 4 bases and the J gene lost 3 bases, with 9 bases spanning the gap. CDR3 length: 13 amino acids. Per germline, CDR1 SGHVS and CDR2 FQNEAQ. The CDR3 DNA reads as TGTGCCAGCAGCTCACGGACAGAAGAGACCCAGTACTTC. This codes for CASSSRTEETQYF. Looking up the rest from reference TRBV7-8 and TRBJ2-5 gives the full variable domain: GAGVSQSPRYKVAKRGQDVALRCDPISGHVSLFWYQQALGQGPEFLTYFQNEAQLDKSGLPSDRFFAERPEGSVSTLKIQRTQQEDSAVYLCASSSRTEETQYFGPGTRLLVL.

In this sample, this clone turned up a few times. The J gene is TRBJ2-5, the V gene TRBV5-1; D is ambiguous. Trimming pared 4 bases from V and 0 bases from J, leaving 4 bases between. This CDR3 spans 12 amino acids. The germline V gene has CDR1 SGHRS and CDR2 YFSETQ. This CDR3 reads CASSLYQETQYF. The DNA for the CDR3 is TGCGCCAGCAGCCTGTACCAAGAGACCCAGTACTTC.

V gene TRBV7-2 combines with J gene TRBJ1-5; 10 nucleotides match TRBD1. The CDR3 is 15 residues long. Per the germline V gene, CDR1 is SGHTA and CDR2 is FQGNSA. The J segment lost 6 bases and the V segment lost 1 base, leaving 3 bases of the junction unmatched. Here the CDR3 reads CASSLEDRGGQPQHF. The DNA of the CDR3 is TGTGCCAGCAGCTTAGAGGACAGGGGGGGTCAGCCCCAGCATTTT.

The V call is TRBV7-8, the J call TRBJ1-2, with D maybe TRBD1 (6 bases). The CDR3 loop spans 12 amino acids. The V end lost 5 bases, the J end lost 8 bases, and 12 bases lay between the germline ends. Per the germline V gene, CDR1 is SGHVS and CDR2 is FQNEAQ. This chain's CDR3 is CASSQTGKGYTF. CDR3 bases: TGTGCCAGCAGCCAGACAGGAAAAGGCTACACCTTC. Filled out from reference TRBV7-8 and TRBJ1-2, the complete variable domain reads GAGVSQSPRYKVAKRGQDVALRCDPISGHVSLFWYQQALGQGPEFLTYFQNEAQLDKSGLPSDRFFAERPEGSVSTLKIQRTQQEDSAVYLCASSQTGKGYTFGSGTRLTVV.

The V gene is TRBV5-1, the J gene TRBJ1-2; 9 bases are shared with TRBD1. The germline V gene has CDR1 SGHRS and CDR2 YFSETQ. V trimming: 3 bases; J trimming: 6 bases; junction bases outside the gene matches: 6. The CDR3 length is 14 residues. In nucleotides, the CDR3 is TGCGCCAGCAGCTGGGGGACAGGGCAGAATGGCTACACCTTC. Translated, it gives CASSWGTGQNGYTF.

The chain uses TRBV7-2 and TRBJ2-2; possible D gene TRBD2, 7 bases. V was shortened by 1 base and J by 4 bases, with 10 bases between the two germline ends. The CDR3 sequence is 15 residues long. The germline CDR1 and CDR2 sequences are SGHTA and FQGNSA. This chain's CDR3 is CASSLVGGPTGELFF. Here the CDR3 DNA reads TGTGCCAGCAGCTTAGTCGGGGGGCCCACCGGGGAGCTGTTTTTT.

The chain employs TRBV9 and TRBJ1-4, with 10 bases fitting TRBD1. The CDR3 totals 14 residues. The germline V gene has CDR1 SGDLS and CDR2 YYNGEE. V lost 4 bases, J lost 10 bases, and 7 bases stayed unmatched. CDR3 bases: TGTGCCAGCAGCCCGGGACAGGGGCCAGCAAAACTGTTTTTT. The encoded protein is CASSPGQGPAKLFF.